The present TCR beta chain was sequenced within a study of identical twins. Every one of the donors was a healthy Caucasian. This clonotype was counted only a few times. Its antigen is still unknown. TCRdb reprocessed the 5' RACE reads via MiXCR and lists one record per CDR3 protein. The sample includes around 960,000 distinct CDR3 sequences, about 12% of them seen just once. Study-wide findings and caveats: Conclusions leaned on cross-sectional statistical analysis and did not track the same donors over time. Within beta out-of-frame sequences, the excess sharing observed between twins was weaker.

Trimming removed 1 base from V and 6 bases from J, with 21 bases in between. Germline V lookup: CDR1 MDHEN, CDR2 SYDVKM. This CDR3 is 17 amino acids long. The data were also submitted as part of a second study, on yellow fever vaccine responses in identical twins.

Input material: PBMCs. V usage is TRBV28 and J usage is TRBJ1-2, with D maybe TRBD1 (6 bases). The receptor comes from a woman under 30 in good health. DNA for the CDR3: TGTGCCAGCAGTTTATTAATACCCGCTACGGGGGGCCATGGCTACACCTTC. Translating gives CASSLLIPATGGHGYTF.